The entry below gives a single T cell receptor (beta chain) sequence along with its context. Its antigen is unknown. Germline CDR1 is MGHRA and CDR2 is YSYEKL. V was pared by 4 bases and J by 1 base, with 4 bases of the junction left unmatched. The length of the CDR3 is 15 residues. It was with 60 Vbeta and 13 Jbeta primers that the PCR ran. Original analysis: In a later analysis, of roughly 83 million unique beta chains, roughly 9.9 million appeared in at least two donors. The table came from immunoSEQ multiplex PCR; TCRdb's copy has only in-frame clones and leaves some out. The DNA was the basis for D and trimming; V, J and clone size are from that table. Of more than 150,000 clones in the sample, about 80% were seen once. The source of the sample is a study of cytomegalovirus exposure and HLA in healthy donors. The donors comprised healthy bone marrow donors. The study, taken as a whole, reports: A prior analysis recorded that most TCR beta V segments were productive about 87% or about 30% of the time. The majority of CMV-associated TCR beta chains were reported as apparently HLA-restricted in a later analysis.

The sequencing sample was made of PBMCs. The clonotype originates from a woman under 40 in good health and CMV-seronegative. This sequence joins TRBV4-1 and TRBJ2-7; TRBD2 matches 10 bases. The CDR3 spells CASSPGLAASYEQYF. The CDR3, as DNA: TGCGCCAGCAGCCCAGGACTAGCGGCATCCTACGAGCAGTACTTC.